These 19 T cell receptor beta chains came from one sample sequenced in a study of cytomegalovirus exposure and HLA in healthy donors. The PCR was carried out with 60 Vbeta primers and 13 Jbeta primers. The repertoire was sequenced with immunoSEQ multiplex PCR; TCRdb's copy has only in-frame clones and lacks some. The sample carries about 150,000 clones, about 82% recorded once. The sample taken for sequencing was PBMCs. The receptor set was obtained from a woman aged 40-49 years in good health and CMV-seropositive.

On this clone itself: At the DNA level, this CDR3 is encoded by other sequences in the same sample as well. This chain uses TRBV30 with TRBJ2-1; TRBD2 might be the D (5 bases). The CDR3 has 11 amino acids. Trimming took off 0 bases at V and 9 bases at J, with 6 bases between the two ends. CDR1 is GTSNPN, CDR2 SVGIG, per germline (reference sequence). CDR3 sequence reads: CAWSVRGEQFF. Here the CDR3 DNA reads TGTGCCTGGAGTGTACGGGGTGAGCAGTTCTTC.

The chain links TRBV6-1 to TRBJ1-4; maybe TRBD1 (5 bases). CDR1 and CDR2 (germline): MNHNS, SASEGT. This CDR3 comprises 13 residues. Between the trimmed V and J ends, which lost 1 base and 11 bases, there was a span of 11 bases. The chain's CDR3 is CASSEEAGRKLFF. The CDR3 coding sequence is TGTGCCAGCAGTGAAGAGGCAGGGCGGAAACTGTTTTTT.

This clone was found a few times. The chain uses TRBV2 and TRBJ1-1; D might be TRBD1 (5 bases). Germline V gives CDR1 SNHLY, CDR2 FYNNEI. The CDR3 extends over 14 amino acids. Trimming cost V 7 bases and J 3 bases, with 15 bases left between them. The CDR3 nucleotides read TGTGCCAGCAACATGGACGGAGGGGACACTGAAGCTTTCTTT. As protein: CASNMDGGDTEAFF.

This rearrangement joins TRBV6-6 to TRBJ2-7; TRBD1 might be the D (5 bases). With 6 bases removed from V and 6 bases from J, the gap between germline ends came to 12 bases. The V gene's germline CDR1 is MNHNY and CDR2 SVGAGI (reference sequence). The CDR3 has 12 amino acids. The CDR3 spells CASSPPGIEQYF. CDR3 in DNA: TGTGCCAGCAGCCCCCCAGGGATCGAGCAGTACTTC.

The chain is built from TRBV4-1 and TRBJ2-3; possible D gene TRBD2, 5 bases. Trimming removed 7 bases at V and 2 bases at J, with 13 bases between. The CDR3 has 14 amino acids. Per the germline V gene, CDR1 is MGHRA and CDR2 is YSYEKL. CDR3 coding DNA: TGCGCCAGCACCCCGGACTCACCCACAGATACGCAGTATTTT. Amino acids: CASTPDSPTDTQYF.

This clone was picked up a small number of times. The CDR3 reads CATSRAPGLGLETQYF. In DNA form, the CDR3 reads TGTGCCACCAGCAGAGCCCCGGGACTAGGGTTGGAGACCCAGTACTTC. V is TRBV15 and J is TRBJ2-5; 8 nucleotides match TRBD2. Germline V gene data show CDR1 as LNHNV and CDR2 as YYDKDF (reference sequence). This CDR3 is 16 amino acids long. The junction had 9 bases not matched to a gene; V was cut back by 1 base and J by 5 bases.

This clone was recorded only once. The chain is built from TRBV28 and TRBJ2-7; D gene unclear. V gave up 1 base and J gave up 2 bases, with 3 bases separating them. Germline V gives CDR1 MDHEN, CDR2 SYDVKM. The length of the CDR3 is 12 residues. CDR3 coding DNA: TGTGCCAGCAGTTTATCCGCCTACGAGCAGTACTTC. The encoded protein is CASSLSAYEQYF.

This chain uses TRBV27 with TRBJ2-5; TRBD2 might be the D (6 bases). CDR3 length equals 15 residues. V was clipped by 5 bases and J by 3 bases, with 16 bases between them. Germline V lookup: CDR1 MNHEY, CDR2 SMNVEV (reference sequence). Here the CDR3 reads CASSPNGGSKETQYF. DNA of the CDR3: TGTGCCAGCAGTCCCAACGGAGGGTCCAAAGAGACCCAGTACTTC.

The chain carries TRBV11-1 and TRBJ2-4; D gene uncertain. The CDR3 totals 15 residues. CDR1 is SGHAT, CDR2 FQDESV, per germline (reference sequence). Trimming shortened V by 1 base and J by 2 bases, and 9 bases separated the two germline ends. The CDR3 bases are TGTGCCAGCAGCTTAGGAGCTACGCCCAAAAACATTCAGTACTTC. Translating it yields CASSLGATPKNIQYF.

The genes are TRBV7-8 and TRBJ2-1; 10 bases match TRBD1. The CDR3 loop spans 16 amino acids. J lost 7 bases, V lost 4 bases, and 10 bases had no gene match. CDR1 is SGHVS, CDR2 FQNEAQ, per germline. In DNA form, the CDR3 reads TGTGCCAGCAGCTCCTTAACGGGACAGGGGTGGAATGAGCAGTTCTTC. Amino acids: CASSSLTGQGWNEQFF.

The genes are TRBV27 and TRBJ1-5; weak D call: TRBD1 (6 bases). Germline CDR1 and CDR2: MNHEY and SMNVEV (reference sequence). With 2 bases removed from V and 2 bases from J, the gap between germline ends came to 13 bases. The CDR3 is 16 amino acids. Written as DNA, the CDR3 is TGTGCCAGCAGTTTAACAGGGTATGAAGGCAATCAGCCCCAGCATTTT. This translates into CASSLTGYEGNQPQHF.

The chain's CDR3 is CASSLVTGTSGRETQYF. The CDR3, as DNA: TGTGCCAGCAGCTTAGTGACCGGGACTAGCGGGAGAGAGACCCAGTACTTC. This sequence joins TRBV7-6 and TRBJ2-5, with TRBD2 matching 14 bases. The CDR3 is 17 amino acids. CDR1 and CDR2 (germline): SGHVS, FNYEAQ. Trimming at V came to 1 base and at J to 4 bases, leaving 5 bases not matched to a gene.

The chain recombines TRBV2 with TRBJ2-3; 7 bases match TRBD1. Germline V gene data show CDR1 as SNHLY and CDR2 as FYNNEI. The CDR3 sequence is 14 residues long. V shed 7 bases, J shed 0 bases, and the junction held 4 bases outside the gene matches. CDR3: CASTRDRSTDTQYF. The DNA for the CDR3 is TGTGCCAGCACCCGGGACAGAAGCACAGATACGCAGTATTTT. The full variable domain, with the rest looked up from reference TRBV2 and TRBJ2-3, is EPEVTQTPSHQVTQMGQEVILRCVPISNHLYFYWYRQILGQKVEFLVSFYNNEISEKSEIFDDQFSVERPDGSNFTLKIRSTKLEDSAMYFCASTRDRSTDTQYFGPGTRLTVL.

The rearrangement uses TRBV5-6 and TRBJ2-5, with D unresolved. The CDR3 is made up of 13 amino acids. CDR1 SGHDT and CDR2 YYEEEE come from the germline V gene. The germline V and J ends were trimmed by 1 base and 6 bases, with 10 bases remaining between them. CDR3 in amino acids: CASSLYPLKTQYF. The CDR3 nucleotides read TGTGCCAGCAGCTTGTATCCTCTAAAGACCCAGTACTTC.

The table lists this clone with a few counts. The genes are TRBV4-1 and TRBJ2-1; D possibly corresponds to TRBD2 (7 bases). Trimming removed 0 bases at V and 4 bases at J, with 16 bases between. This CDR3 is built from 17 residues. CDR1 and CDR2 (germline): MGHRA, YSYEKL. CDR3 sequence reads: CASSQDLAEGVYNEQFF. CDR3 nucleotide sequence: TGCGCCAGCAGCCAAGATCTAGCGGAGGGGGTATACAATGAGCAGTTCTTC.

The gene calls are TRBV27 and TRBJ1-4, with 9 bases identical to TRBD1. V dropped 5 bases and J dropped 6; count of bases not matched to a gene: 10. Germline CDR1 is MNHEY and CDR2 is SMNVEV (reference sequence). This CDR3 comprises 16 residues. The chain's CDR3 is CASSARTGGRYEKLFF. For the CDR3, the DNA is TGTGCCAGCAGTGCCCGAACAGGGGGCAGGTATGAAAAACTGTTTTTT.

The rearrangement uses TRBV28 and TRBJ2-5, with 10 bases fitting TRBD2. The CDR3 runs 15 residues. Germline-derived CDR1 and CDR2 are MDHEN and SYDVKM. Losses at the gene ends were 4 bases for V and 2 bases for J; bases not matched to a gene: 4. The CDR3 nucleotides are TGTGCCAGCAGTTGGGGACTAGCGTATCAAGAGACCCAGTACTTC. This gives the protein CASSWGLAYQETQYF.

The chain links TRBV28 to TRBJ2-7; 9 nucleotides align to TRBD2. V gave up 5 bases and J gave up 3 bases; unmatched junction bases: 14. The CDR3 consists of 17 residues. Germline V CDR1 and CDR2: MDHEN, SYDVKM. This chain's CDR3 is CASSIGTSRNGIYEQYF. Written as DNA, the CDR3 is TGTGCCAGCAGTATCGGGACTAGCCGAAACGGGATCTACGAGCAGTACTTC.

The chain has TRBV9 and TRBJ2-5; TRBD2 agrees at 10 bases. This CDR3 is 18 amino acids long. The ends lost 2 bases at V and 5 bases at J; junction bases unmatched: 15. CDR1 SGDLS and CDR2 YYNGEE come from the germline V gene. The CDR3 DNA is TGTGCCAGCAGCGTTTCCCCAGCGGGAGGGCTTGGGAGGGAGACCCAGTACTTC. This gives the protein CASSVSPAGGLGRETQYF.